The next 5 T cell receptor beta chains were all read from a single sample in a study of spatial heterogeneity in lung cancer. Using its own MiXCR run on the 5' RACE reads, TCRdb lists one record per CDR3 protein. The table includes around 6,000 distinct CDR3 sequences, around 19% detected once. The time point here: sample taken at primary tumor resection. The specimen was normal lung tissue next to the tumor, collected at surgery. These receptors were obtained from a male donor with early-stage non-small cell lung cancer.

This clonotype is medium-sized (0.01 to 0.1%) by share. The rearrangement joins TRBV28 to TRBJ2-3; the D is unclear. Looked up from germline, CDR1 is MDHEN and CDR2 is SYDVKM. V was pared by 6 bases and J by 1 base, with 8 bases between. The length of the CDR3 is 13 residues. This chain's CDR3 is CASSRGGTDTQYF. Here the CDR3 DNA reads TGTGCCAGCAGCCGAGGAGGCACAGATACGCAGTATTTT.

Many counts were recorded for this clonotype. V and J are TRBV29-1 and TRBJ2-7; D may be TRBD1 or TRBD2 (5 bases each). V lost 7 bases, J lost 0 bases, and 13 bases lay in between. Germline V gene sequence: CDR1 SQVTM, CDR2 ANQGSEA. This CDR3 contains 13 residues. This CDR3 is CSAAGTNSYEQYF. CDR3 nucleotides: TGCAGCGCTGCCGGGACGAACTCCTACGAGCAGTACTTC.

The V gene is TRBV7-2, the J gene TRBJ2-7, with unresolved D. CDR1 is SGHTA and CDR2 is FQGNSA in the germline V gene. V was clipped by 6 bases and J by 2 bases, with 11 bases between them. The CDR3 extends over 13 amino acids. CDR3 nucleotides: TGTGCCAGCAGTCGAACCAGCACCTACGAGCAGTACTTC. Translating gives CASSRTSTYEQYF. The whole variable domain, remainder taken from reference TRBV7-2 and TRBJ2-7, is GAGVSQSPSNKVTEKGKDVELRCDPISGHTALYWYRQSLGQGLEFLIYFQGNSAPDKSGLPSDRFSAERTGGSVSTLTIQRTQQEDSAVYLCASSRTSTYEQYFGPGTRLTVT.

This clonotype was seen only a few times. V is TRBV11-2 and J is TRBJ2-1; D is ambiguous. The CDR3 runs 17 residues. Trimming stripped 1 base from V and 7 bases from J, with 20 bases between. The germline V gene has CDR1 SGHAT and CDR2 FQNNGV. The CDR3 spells CASSLGANSPVENEQFF. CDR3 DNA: TGTGCCAGCAGCTTAGGAGCGAATTCCCCTGTAGAGAATGAGCAGTTCTTC. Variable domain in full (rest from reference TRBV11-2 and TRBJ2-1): EAGVAQSPRYKIIEKRQSVAFWCNPISGHATLYWYQQILGQGPKLLIQFQNNGVVDDSQLPKDRFSAERLKGVDSTLKIQPAKLEDSAVYLCASSLGANSPVENEQFFGPGTRLTVL.

CDR3 coding DNA: TGCGCCAGCAGTGAGGGACAGGGGGCGAATGAGCAGTTCTTC. Translation gives CASSEGQGANEQFF. This rearrangement joins TRBV10-1 to TRBJ2-1, with 11 bases that match TRBD1. CDR1 and CDR2 from the germline V gene are WNHNN and SYGVQD (reference sequence). The CDR3 loop spans 14 amino acids. The J segment lost 7 bases and the V segment lost 2 bases, leaving 1 base of the junction unmatched.